This TCR beta chain was identified in a study of tumor and adjacent non-tumor tissue in lung cancer. Study at large: Patients comprised 12 adenocarcinoma, 2 squamous cell carcinoma and 1 small cell lung cancer. Some 3.9 million productive TCRbeta reads were obtained per sample on average. Study conclusions and caveats: Top 100 clones took a larger repertoire share in normal lung. Tumor tissue had significantly higher TCR diversity than normal lung.

Three rounds of nested PCR, following a modified ARM-PCR protocol, produced the TCRbeta library. TCRdb recomputed calls from the multiplex PCR reads with MiXCR, one row per CDR3 protein. The sample carries about 100,000 distinct CDR3 sequences, less than 75% recorded once. A remark on this clonotype: Its target is not known. It may be a read error: a sequence one base away is much more abundant.

The CDR3 spans 14 residues. Germline loops: CDR1 MNHEY, CDR2 SVGEGT. The V segment lost 10 bases and the J segment 0 bases; nucleotides outside the gene matches: 8. RNA was extracted from bulk tissue without any cell sorting. Distant lung tissue was collected more than 3 cm away from the tumor edge. This sequence originates from a man aged 25-40 years with non-small cell lung cancer. V usage is TRBV6-2 or TRBV6-3 and J usage is TRBJ2-7, with 8 bases fitting TRBD2. The sequenced material came from distant non-tumor lung tissue. CDR3 in DNA: TGTGCCACCTTTGCGGGGGGCAGCTCCTACGAGCAGTACTTC. Encoded protein: CATFAGGSSYEQYF.